A single sample gave rise to the 23 T cell receptor beta chains below, sequenced in a study of regulatory T cells in long-lasting Graves disease. Through Arm-PCR of CDR3 regions and iRepertoire HTBI primers, TCR beta libraries were built. TCRdb fed the multiplex PCR reads into MiXCR, producing one record per CDR3 protein. The data hold roughly 360,000 distinct CDR3 sequences, with 20% to 25% observed a single time. The time point: persistent/refractory GD, antithyroid drugs over 5 years with positive TRAb. Extracted RNA from PBMCs served as the source of the TCR library. The sample here was peripheral blood mononuclear cells (PBMCs), taken when the disease was refractory, from a patient treated with antithyroid drugs. Receptors originate from a woman between 40 and 55 years old with Graves disease.

This clonotype showed up many times. The J gene is TRBJ2-3, the V gene TRBV2; D is tentatively TRBD1 or TRBD2 (5 bases each). With 2 bases removed from V and 0 bases from J, the gap between germline ends came to 18 bases. The CDR3 length is 18 residues. CDR1 is SNHLY, CDR2 FYNNEI, per germline. CDR3 residues: CASSETPRDEPSTDTQYF. CDR3 nucleotides: TGTGCCAGCAGTGAAACCCCCCGGGACGAGCCTAGCACAGATACGCAGTATTTT.

This chain joins TRBV18 and TRBJ1-6, with a tentative D call TRBD1 (6 bases). V was cut by 6 bases and J by 8 bases, with 14 bases left in between. Germline CDR1 reads KGHSH; CDR2 reads LQKENI. The CDR3 is 14 amino acids. This CDR3 reads CASSLQGMDSPLHF. CDR3 DNA sequence: TGTGCCAGCTCGCTTCAGGGGATGGATTCACCCCTCCACTTT.

The rearrangement links TRBV3-1 to TRBJ1-1, with D possibly TRBD1 on 6 matching bases. CDR3 size: 16 residues. Between the trimmed V and J ends, which lost 5 bases and 0 bases, there was a span of 16 bases. The germline gives CDR1 LGHDT, CDR2 YNNKEL (reference sequence). For the CDR3, the DNA is TGTGCCAGCAGCTTTTCTTGGACAGCCATGAACACTGAAGCTTTCTTT. The encoded protein is CASSFSWTAMNTEAFF.

This clonotype was seen many times. The chain carries TRBV2 and TRBJ1-1; D unclear. The CDR3 is 11 residues long. CDR1 SNHLY and CDR2 FYNNEI come from the germline V gene. With 6 bases removed from V and 8 bases from J, the gap between germline ends came to 10 bases. The CDR3 sequence is CASRGTYEAFF. Written as DNA, the CDR3 is TGTGCCAGCAGGGGAACGTACGAAGCTTTCTTT. Complete variable domain (other parts from reference TRBV2 and TRBJ1-1): EPEVTQTPSHQVTQMGQEVILRCVPISNHLYFYWYRQILGQKVEFLVSFYNNEISEKSEIFDDQFSVERPDGSNFTLKIRSTKLEDSAMYFCASRGTYEAFFGQGTRLTVV.

This clonotype showed up many times. The genes are TRBV5-1 and TRBJ2-4, with a tentative D call TRBD2 (5 bases). The CDR3 has 13 residues. Germline lookup yields CDR1 SGHRS and CDR2 YFSETQ. The V gene lost 5 bases and the J gene lost 7 bases, with 13 bases spanning the gap. Here the CDR3 reads CASRDFLFNIQYF. The CDR3 nucleotides read TGCGCCAGCAGGGACTTTCTTTTCAACATTCAGTACTTC.

This clonotype was observed a single time. The V gene is TRBV7-8, the J gene TRBJ1-1; TRBD1 matches 9 bases. Per germline, CDR1 SGHVS and CDR2 FQNEAQ. This CDR3 region has 15 residues. Losses at the gene ends were 4 bases for V and 7 bases for J; bases not matched to a gene: 10. The CDR3 nucleotides read TGTGCCAGCAGCTCCCACAGGGGGCAGGCGGGTGAAGCTTTCTTT. It yields the protein CASSSHRGQAGEAFF. Full variable domain (remainder filled in from reference TRBV7-8 and TRBJ1-1): GAGVSQSPRYKVAKRGQDVALRCDPISGHVSLFWYQQALGQGPEFLTYFQNEAQLDKSGLPSDRFFAERPEGSVSTLKIQRTQQEDSAVYLCASSSHRGQAGEAFFGQGTRLTVV.

The J gene is TRBJ1-1, the V gene TRBV20-1, with D tentatively TRBD1 (5 bases). Germline loops: CDR1 DFQATT, CDR2 SNEGSKA (reference sequence). There are 13 residues in the CDR3. V gave up 2 bases and J gave up 3 bases, with 10 bases separating them. This CDR3 reads CSARKGMHTEAFF. CDR3 in DNA: TGCAGTGCTAGAAAGGGGATGCACACTGAAGCTTTCTTT.

There are many counts of this clonotype. V is TRBV12-3 or TRBV12-4 and J is TRBJ2-7, with TRBD1 matching 8 bases. V gave up 0 bases and J gave up 5 bases; unmatched junction bases: 6. This CDR3 has 15 residues. CDR3 region: CASSLASAGGNEQYF. CDR3 bases: TGTGCCAGCAGTTTAGCGTCCGCAGGGGGCAACGAGCAGTACTTC.

The table lists this clonotype with a few counts. The chain recombines TRBV29-1 with TRBJ2-7, with a weak D call TRBD1 (6 bases). The CDR3 loop spans 15 amino acids. Germline V CDR1 and CDR2: SQVTM, ANQGSEA. V lost 0 bases and J lost 0, with 12 bases in between. CDR3 sequence (DNA): TGCAGCGTTGAAGATCCCGACAGGAGCTCCTACGAGCAGTACTTC. It codes for CSVEDPDRSSYEQYF.

The chain couples TRBV30 to TRBJ1-1; the D is unclear. Germline V CDR1 and CDR2: GTSNPN, SVGIG (reference sequence). This CDR3 spans 11 amino acids. CDR3 nucleotide sequence: TGTGCAACAGACCGCCAGGCTGAAGCTTTCTTT. It encodes CATDRQAEAFF. Looking up the rest from reference TRBV30 and TRBJ1-1 gives the full variable domain: SQTIHQWPATLVQPVGSPLSLECTVEGTSNPNLYWYRQAAGRGLQLLFYSVGIGQISSEVPQNLSASRPQDRQFILSSKKLLLSDSGFYLCATDRQAEAFFGQGTRLTVV.

The sample holds many counts of this clonotype. V is TRBV6-5 and J is TRBJ1-4, with D possibly matching TRBD1 (5 bases). The V end lost 4 bases, the J end lost 2 bases, and 8 bases lay between the germline ends. The germline V gene encodes CDR1 MNHEY and CDR2 SVGAGI. The CDR3 runs to 14 residues. For the CDR3, the DNA is TGTGCCAGCAGTTCCGGACACACTAATGAAAAACTGTTTTTT. Protein: CASSSGHTNEKLFF.

Note on this clonotype: A far larger clone is only one base removed, so a read error is likely. The chain employs TRBV28 and TRBJ1-2, with a possible D match to TRBD1 (5 bases). Trimming took 6 bases from V and 4 from J, leaving 6 bases between them. The germline V gene has CDR1 MDHEN and CDR2 SYDVKM. The CDR3 has 11 amino acids. CDR3: CASRQGYGYTF. CDR3 sequence (DNA): TGTGCCAGCAGGCAGGGCTATGGCTACACCTTC.

This clonotype was picked up a small number of times. This chain uses TRBV30 with TRBJ1-4, with 7 bases identical to TRBD1. The CDR3 covers 15 residues. Unmatched junction bases numbered 14, after V lost 5 bases and J lost 8 bases. Germline V gives CDR1 GTSNPN, CDR2 SVGIG (reference sequence). The CDR3 is CAWAPTRGREEKLFF. The CDR3 DNA reads as TGTGCCTGGGCCCCGACGAGGGGGCGCGAGGAAAAACTGTTTTTT.

This clonotype has more than one count but fewer than ten. J is TRBJ2-7 and V is TRBV25-1; tentatively, D is TRBD2 (5 bases). The V gene lost 5 bases and the J gene lost 4 bases, with 21 bases spanning the gap. This CDR3 comprises 16 residues. Germline CDR1 MGHDK, CDR2 SYGVNS. The CDR3 nucleotides read TGTGCCAGCAGTTCACACCCAGGACTTGAAGATTACGAGCAGTACTTC. This translates into CASSSHPGLEDYEQYF.

The chain carries TRBV29-1 and TRBJ1-1; D remains unclear. Trimming removed 6 bases from V and 4 bases from J, with 18 bases in between. The CDR3 has 14 amino acids. CDR1 and CDR2 (germline): SQVTM, ANQGSEA. The CDR3 region is CSVVAWKVGTEAFF. CDR3 nucleotide sequence: TGCAGCGTCGTGGCGTGGAAGGTCGGCACTGAAGCTTTCTTT.

This clonotype came up many times. V usage is TRBV28 and J usage is TRBJ2-7; 9 bases are shared with TRBD1. The germline V gene has CDR1 MDHEN and CDR2 SYDVKM. V shed 6 bases, J shed 7 bases, and the junction held 10 bases outside the gene matches. The CDR3 has 14 amino acids. DNA of the CDR3: TGTGCCAGCAGCTGGGCGGGACAGGGTGGGGAGCAGTACTTC. Protein: CASSWAGQGGEQYF. Full variable domain (outside the CDR3, taken from reference TRBV28 and TRBJ2-7): DVKVTQSSRYLVKRTGEKVFLECVQDMDHENMFWYRQDPGLGLRLIYFSYDVKMKEKGDIPEGYSVSREKKERFSLILESASTNQTSMYLCASSWAGQGGEQYFGPGTRLTVT.

Only a few counts were recorded for this clonotype. The V call is TRBV20-1, the J call TRBJ2-7; D ambiguous. The CDR3 has 14 amino acids. V lost 3 bases and J 2 bases, leaving 14 bases between the germline ends. Germline CDR1 reads DFQATT; CDR2 reads SNEGSKA (reference sequence). This CDR3 reads CSARMRKSPYEQYF. CDR3 in DNA: TGCAGTGCTAGGATGCGGAAGAGTCCCTACGAGCAGTACTTC.

The chain recombines TRBV6-4 with TRBJ2-3, with TRBD2 matching over 10 bases. The CDR3 runs 15 residues. Trimming took 5 bases from V and 0 from J; bases not matched to a gene: 2. Germline lookup yields CDR1 MRHNA and CDR2 SNTAGT. This CDR3 reads CASSTTSGSTDTQYF. In nucleotides, the CDR3 is TGTGCCAGCAGTACGACTAGCGGGAGCACAGATACGCAGTATTTT.

This clonotype was counted at least ten times. This rearrangement joins TRBV29-1 to TRBJ1-1; D gene uncertain. Trimming removed 0 bases from V and 2 bases from J, with 10 bases in between. Germline-derived CDR1 and CDR2 are SQVTM and ANQGSEA. The CDR3 has 14 amino acids. The CDR3 loop reads CSVEDRSVNTEAFF. CDR3 in DNA: TGCAGCGTTGAAGATCGTTCAGTCAACACTGAAGCTTTCTTT.

This clonotype was detected many times. This chain links TRBV7-9 with TRBJ2-5; 10 bases map to TRBD1. Looked up from germline, CDR1 is SEHNR and CDR2 is FQNEAQ (reference sequence). The junction had 6 bases not matched to a gene; V was cut back by 5 bases and J by 0 bases. The CDR3 consists of 16 residues. The CDR3 is CASSNRDRGYQETQYF. The CDR3 bases are TGTGCCAGCAGCAACAGGGACAGGGGTTACCAAGAGACCCAGTACTTC.

The table lists this clonotype with many counts. The chain carries TRBV6-1 and TRBJ2-5; D might be TRBD2 (6 bases). The CDR3 length is 14 residues. Germline values: CDR1 MNHNS, CDR2 SASEGT. Trimming stripped 8 bases from V and 0 bases from J, with 13 bases between. The DNA of the CDR3 is TGTGCCAGCGGCCCGGGACTCTACCAAGAGACCCAGTACTTC. Protein product: CASGPGLYQETQYF.

This clonotype was observed at least ten times. The V call is TRBV2, the J call TRBJ2-1; no reliable D call. Germline V CDR1 and CDR2: SNHLY, FYNNEI. This CDR3 spans 11 amino acids. Trimming left V 8 bases short and J 3 bases short, with 5 bases between. CDR3 sequence (DNA): TGTGCCAGCCTGCTCTACAATGAGCAGTTCTTC. Translating gives CASLLYNEQFF.

The gene calls are TRBV7-9 and TRBJ2-2; D not certain. V gave up 6 bases and J gave up 4 bases, with 6 bases separating them. The length of the CDR3 is 12 residues. Germline loops: CDR1 SEHNR, CDR2 FQNEAQ (reference sequence). Written as DNA, the CDR3 is TGTGCCAGCAGGGTACTCACCGGGGAGCTGTTTTTT. This translates into CASRVLTGELFF.